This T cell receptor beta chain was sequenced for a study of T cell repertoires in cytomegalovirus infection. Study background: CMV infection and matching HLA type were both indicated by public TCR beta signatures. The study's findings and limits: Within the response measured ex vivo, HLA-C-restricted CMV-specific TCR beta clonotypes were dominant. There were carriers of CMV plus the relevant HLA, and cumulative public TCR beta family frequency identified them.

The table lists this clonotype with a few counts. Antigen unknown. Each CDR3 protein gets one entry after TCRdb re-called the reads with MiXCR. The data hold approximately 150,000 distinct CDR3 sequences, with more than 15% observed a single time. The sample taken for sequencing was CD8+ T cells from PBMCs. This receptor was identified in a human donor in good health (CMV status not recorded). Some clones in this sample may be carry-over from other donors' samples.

The CDR3 is CASSLLAADSYEQYF. In nucleotides, the CDR3 is TGTGCCAGCAGCCTACTGGCTGCCGACTCCTACGAGCAGTACTTC. The chain combines TRBV7-9 with TRBJ2-7; no reliable D call. Per germline, CDR1 SEHNR and CDR2 FQNEAQ (reference sequence). This CDR3 region has 15 residues. The V gene lost 5 bases and the J gene lost 0 bases, with 14 bases spanning the gap.